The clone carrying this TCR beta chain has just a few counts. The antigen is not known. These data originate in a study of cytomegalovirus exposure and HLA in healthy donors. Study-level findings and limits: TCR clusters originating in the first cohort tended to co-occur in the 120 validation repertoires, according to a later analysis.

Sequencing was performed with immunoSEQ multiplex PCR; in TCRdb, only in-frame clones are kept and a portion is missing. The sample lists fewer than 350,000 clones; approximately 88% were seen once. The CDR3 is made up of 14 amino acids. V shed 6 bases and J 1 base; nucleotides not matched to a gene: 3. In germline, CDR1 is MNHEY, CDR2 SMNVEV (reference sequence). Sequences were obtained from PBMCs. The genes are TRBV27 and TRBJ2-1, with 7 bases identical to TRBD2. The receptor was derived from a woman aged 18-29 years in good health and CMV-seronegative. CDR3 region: CASRTSESYNEQFF. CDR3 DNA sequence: TGTGCCAGCAGAACTAGCGAATCCTACAATGAGCAGTTCTTC.